This is a list of T cell receptor beta chains from one sample in a study of T-cell reconstitution after alpha-beta-depleted transplantation in children. TCRdb ran MiXCR on the PCR reads and lists one entry per CDR3 protein. Found here are about 900,000 distinct CDR3 sequences, roughly 29% of them singletons; the top ten hold roughly 31%. The sample was PBMCs, mostly from graft donor cells, taken 360 days after TCRalphabeta/CD19-depleted stem cell transplant. The receptors originated from a boy under two years old who had a stem cell transplant for SCID, so the T cells may come from the graft donor. Each CDR3 is given with its conserved first and last residue. D genes are given only for firm matches. A clone size is listed for some rows: how often the clone was seen (once, few, many), or a class if it is expanded.

d_gene: -
v_gene: TRBV5-1
j_gene: TRBJ1-2
abundance: -
CDR3nt: TGCGCCAGCAGCCGAACAACATTGAACTATGGCTACACCTTC
CDR3aa: CASSRTTLNYGYTF

d_gene: -
v_gene: TRBV29-1
j_gene: TRBJ2-7
abundance: few
CDR3nt: TGCAGCGTTCGGGGTCGGGGGACCTACGAGCAGTACTTC
CDR3aa: CSVRGRGTYEQYF

d_gene: -
v_gene: TRBV25-1
j_gene: TRBJ1-1
abundance: few
CDR3nt: TGTGCCAGCAGTGAGTGGGGGAAGAACACTGAAGCTTTCTTT
CDR3aa: CASSEWGKNTEAFF

d_gene: -
v_gene: TRBV5-1
j_gene: TRBJ2-3
abundance: few
CDR3nt: TGCGCCAGCAGCTGGGAAGGCCAAAGCACAGATACGCAGTATTTT
CDR3aa: CASSWEGQSTDTQYF

d_gene: TRBD1
v_gene: TRBV5-1
j_gene: TRBJ2-1
abundance: few
CDR3nt: TGCGCCAGCAGCTTACGGGACAGGGGATCGGGAGAGCAGTTCTTC
CDR3aa: CASSLRDRGSGEQFF

d_gene: TRBD1
v_gene: TRBV28
j_gene: TRBJ1-4
abundance: few
CDR3nt: TGTGCCAGCAGCAGAACCGACAGGGTGAGGGAAAAACTGTTTTTT
CDR3aa: CASSRTDRVREKLFF

d_gene: -
v_gene: TRBV12-3/TRBV12-4
j_gene: TRBJ2-3
abundance: many
CDR3nt: TGTGCCAGCAGCCGTACGAGTAGAGCGGGTTTCACAGATACGCAGTATTTT
CDR3aa: CASSRTSRAGFTDTQYF

d_gene: TRBD2
v_gene: TRBV5-1
j_gene: TRBJ2-3
abundance: -
CDR3nt: TGCGCCAGCAGCTTAGGACTAGCGGCGGGAGGGACCACAGATACGCAGTATTTT
CDR3aa: CASSLGLAAGGTTDTQYF

d_gene: -
v_gene: TRBV25-1
j_gene: TRBJ1-1
abundance: -
CDR3nt: TGTGCCAGCAGTGGCTCACCCGGCAGGGCCGACACTGAAGCTTTCTTT
CDR3aa: CASSGSPGRADTEAFF

d_gene: -
v_gene: TRBV5-1
j_gene: TRBJ2-3
abundance: -
CDR3nt: TGCGCCAGCACCCCTCGCCCCGCGGGCCTAAGCACAGATACGCAGTATTTT
CDR3aa: CASTPRPAGLSTDTQYF

d_gene: TRBD2
v_gene: TRBV15
j_gene: TRBJ2-7
abundance: -
CDR3nt: TGTGCCACCAGCAGAGAAAGACTAGCGGGGGACTACGAGCAGTACTTC
CDR3aa: CATSRERLAGDYEQYF

d_gene: -
v_gene: TRBV5-1
j_gene: TRBJ2-5
abundance: -
CDR3nt: TGCGCCAGCAGCTTAGGGGTCTTCGCAGAGACCCAGTACTTC
CDR3aa: CASSLGVFAETQYF

d_gene: -
v_gene: TRBV7-2
j_gene: TRBJ2-1
abundance: -
CDR3nt: TGTGCCAGCAGCTTAGACCGTATTGAGCAGTTCTTC
CDR3aa: CASSLDRIEQFF

d_gene: -
v_gene: TRBV4-1
j_gene: TRBJ2-7
abundance: few
CDR3nt: TGCGCCAGCAGCCGGAACAACAGGGAGAACTACGAGCAGTACTTC
CDR3aa: CASSRNNRENYEQYF

d_gene: TRBD1
v_gene: TRBV6-1
j_gene: TRBJ1-1
abundance: -
CDR3nt: TGTGCCAGCGCTAAGGCTCGACAGGGCCCAAACACTGAAGCTTTCTTT
CDR3aa: CASAKARQGPNTEAFF

d_gene: TRBD1
v_gene: TRBV12-3/TRBV12-4
j_gene: TRBJ2-2
abundance: -
CDR3nt: TGTGCCAGCAGTTCGCCTCCGGGACAGGGGGCAGGCGGGGAGCTGTTTTTT
CDR3aa: CASSSPPGQGAGGELFF